The 24 T cell receptor beta chains listed next were all sequenced from one sample in a study of cytomegalovirus exposure and HLA in healthy donors. Researchers ran the PCR with 60 Vbeta and 13 Jbeta primers. TCRdb's copy holds only in-frame clones and misses some; the assay was immunoSEQ multiplex PCR. The data contain about 100,000 clones, around 73% of them seen just once; the ten biggest clones take up roughly 8%. The sequencing sample was made of PBMCs. These receptor sequences come from a man in his thirties or forties in good health and CMV-seronegative.

The rearrangement links TRBV7-6 to TRBJ2-2, with D perhaps TRBD2 (6 bases). In germline, CDR1 is SGHVS, CDR2 FNYEAQ. CDR3 length: 16 amino acids. V was cut by 2 bases and J by 2 bases, with 12 bases left in between. Here the CDR3 reads CASSLTTSQNTGELFF. The CDR3 DNA reads as TGTGCCAGCAGCTTAACCACTAGCCAAAACACCGGGGAGCTGTTTTTT.

This clone was detected a few times. V and J are TRBV9 and TRBJ2-5, with D maybe TRBD1 (5 bases). The CDR3 is 17 amino acids. CDR1 and CDR2 (germline): SGDLS, YYNGEE. V was pared by 3 bases and J by 2 bases, with 20 bases between. The DNA for the CDR3 is TGTGCCAGCAGCGCATACCCATCAGGGCCACGGCAAGAGACCCAGTACTTC. It specifies CASSAYPSGPRQETQYF.

The V gene is TRBV5-6, the J gene TRBJ2-7; 9 bases align to TRBD2. The ends lost 4 bases at V and 3 bases at J; junction bases unmatched: 11. Germline-derived CDR1 and CDR2 are SGHDT and YYEEEE. The CDR3 is 16 residues long. DNA of the CDR3: TGTGCCAGCAGCCGGCGCGGGAGGGCCTCGGGCTACGAGCAGTACTTC. It yields the protein CASSRRGRASGYEQYF.

The V and J genes are TRBV7-9 and TRBJ2-5; a weak D match, TRBD1 (6 bases). This CDR3 comprises 15 residues. Trimming left V 4 bases short and J 2 bases short, with 14 bases between. In germline, CDR1 is SEHNR, CDR2 FQNEAQ (reference sequence). CDR3 sequence reads: CASSSGLGQQETQYF. CDR3 nucleotides: TGTGCCAGCAGCTCCGGGCTTGGACAGCAAGAGACCCAGTACTTC.

The count of this clone is one. This sequence joins TRBV10-3 and TRBJ1-5; 7 nucleotides line up with TRBD1. CDR1 is ENHRY, CDR2 SYGVKD, per germline. The CDR3 consists of 15 residues. The V and J ends lost 4 bases and 1 base, in that order; junction bases with no gene match: 4. CDR3 in amino acids: CAISGGGLSNQPQHF. The DNA of the CDR3 is TGTGCCATCAGTGGAGGGGGCTTAAGCAATCAGCCCCAGCATTTT.

J is TRBJ2-1 and V is TRBV30; 13 bases agree with TRBD2. This CDR3 has 13 residues. The germline V gene encodes CDR1 GTSNPN and CDR2 SVGIG (reference sequence). Trimming cost V 3 bases and J 12 bases; bases outside gene matches: 5. The CDR3 sequence is CAWRGLAGEGQFF. As DNA, the CDR3 is TGTGCCTGGAGAGGACTAGCGGGAGAGGGGCAGTTCTTC.

V is TRBV7-9 and J is TRBJ2-5; TRBD1 is a possible D gene (6 bases). This CDR3 contains 15 residues. Germline V gene lookup returns CDR1 SEHNR and CDR2 FQNEAQ (reference sequence). V was shortened by 5 bases and J by 5 bases, with 18 bases between the two germline ends. CDR3 sequence: CASSPRGREYETQYF. The CDR3 region has the DNA TGTGCCAGCAGCCCCAGGGGCAGGGAGTATGAGACCCAGTACTTC.

This chain joins TRBV25-1 and TRBJ2-7; 7 nucleotides line up with TRBD1. The junction had 5 bases not matched to a gene; V was cut back by 3 bases and J by 0 bases. The CDR3 is made up of 15 amino acids. The germline gives CDR1 MGHDK, CDR2 SYGVNS. Here the CDR3 DNA reads TGTGCCAGCAGTGAGCTGGACAGGAGCTCCTACGAGCAGTACTTC. It codes for CASSELDRSSYEQYF.

This clone was recorded a few times. The chain uses TRBV30 and TRBJ2-5; D is perhaps TRBD1 (6 bases). V lost 5 bases and J lost 9, with 13 bases in between. This CDR3 comprises 11 residues. The germline V gene has CDR1 GTSNPN and CDR2 SVGIG (reference sequence). The CDR3 nucleotides read TGTGCCTGGGCACAGCACAGGGCCCAGTACTTC. It specifies CAWAQHRAQYF.

The chain has TRBV7-8 and TRBJ2-3, with unresolved D. The CDR3 extends over 12 amino acids. Germline lookup yields CDR1 SGHVS and CDR2 FQNEAQ. Trimming cost V 6 bases and J 7 bases, with 11 bases left between them. The CDR3 loop is CASSSSTYTQYF. The CDR3 DNA follows: TGTGCCAGCAGTTCCTCTACTTATACGCAGTATTTT.

The chain joins TRBV2 to TRBJ2-1, with a weak D call TRBD1 (6 bases). Trimming cost V 6 bases and J 6 bases, with 21 bases left between them. The CDR3 is 16 residues long. The germline V gene has CDR1 SNHLY and CDR2 FYNNEI. CDR3 nucleotide sequence: TGTGCCAGCAGCCGGACAGCGGCGGGTTATAGCAATGAGCAGTTCTTC. Translation: CASSRTAAGYSNEQFF.

The chain uses TRBV29-1 and TRBJ2-7; D is unresolved. CDR1 and CDR2 from the germline V gene are SQVTM and ANQGSEA. The CDR3 length is 14 residues. V dropped 3 bases and J dropped 5 bases, with 17 bases sitting between them. The CDR3 coding sequence is TGCAGCGTTGAGATGCAGAACCCCACCCACGAGCAGTACTTC. Protein: CSVEMQNPTHEQYF.

The chain carries TRBV5-1 and TRBJ2-6, with D unclear. The V gene's germline CDR1 is SGHRS and CDR2 YFSETQ. The CDR3 contains 15 residues. The V end lost 2 bases, the J end lost 2 bases, and 8 bases lay between the germline ends. Here the CDR3 DNA reads TGCGCCAGCAGCTTATCAGACACTGGGGCCAACGTCCTGACTTTC. This encodes CASSLSDTGANVLTF.

The V gene is TRBV19, the J gene TRBJ2-2; 10 bases are a match to TRBD1. Trimming took 7 bases from V and 3 from J; bases not matched to a gene: 8. The CDR3 is 16 amino acids. Germline CDR1 is LNHDA and CDR2 is SQIVND (reference sequence). CDR3 in amino acids: CASTPRQGAYTGELFF. The CDR3 DNA sequence: TGTGCCAGTACTCCTCGACAGGGGGCGTACACCGGGGAGCTGTTTTTT.

The rearrangement uses TRBV19 and TRBJ2-1; D perhaps matches TRBD2 (5 bases). Trimming took 7 bases from V and 4 from J, leaving 8 bases between them. The CDR3 consists of 12 residues. Germline V gene data show CDR1 as LNHDA and CDR2 as SQIVND (reference sequence). Written as DNA, the CDR3 is TGTGCCAGTAATACGGGGTACAATGAGCAGTTCTTC. This sequence encodes CASNTGYNEQFF.

This clone showed up just once. Other DNA variants within this sample encode the same CDR3. The chain has TRBV27 and TRBJ2-1, with D possibly matching TRBD2 (6 bases). CDR1 MNHEY and CDR2 SMNVEV come from the germline V gene (reference sequence). The CDR3 has 14 residues. Trimming removed 5 bases at V and 6 bases at J, with 14 bases between. Here the CDR3 DNA reads TGTGCCAGCAGTCTAGGAGGGCCGGTCAATGAGCAGTTCTTC. Residues: CASSLGGPVNEQFF.

The chain carries TRBV2 and TRBJ2-7; 11 bases match TRBD2. The germline CDR1 and CDR2 sequences are SNHLY and FYNNEI. The CDR3 is 15 residues long. V shed 6 bases, J shed 0 bases, and the junction held 4 bases outside the gene matches. CDR3 region: CASRLTSGSSYEQYF. The CDR3 DNA is TGTGCCAGCAGGCTTACTAGCGGGAGCTCCTACGAGCAGTACTTC.

V is TRBV6-4 and J is TRBJ1-5, with D possibly matching TRBD1 (5 bases). The CDR3 is 14 residues long. Germline lookup yields CDR1 MRHNA and CDR2 SNTAGT. V was pared by 5 bases and J by 4 bases, with 12 bases between. CDR3 amino acids: CASSPSPGNQPQHF. The CDR3 DNA reads TGTGCCAGCAGTCCCAGCCCAGGGAATCAGCCCCAGCATTTT.

On this clone itself: Mismatch with germline at one junction end may stem from a read error. The gene calls are TRBV6-5 and TRBJ1-5, with D unresolved. CDR1 is MNHEY, CDR2 SVGAGI, per germline. The CDR3 has 15 residues. The CDR3 sequence: CVSSSSASRNQPQHF. The DNA for the CDR3 is TGTGTCAGCAGCAGCAGTGCTTCTAGAAATCAGCCCCAGCATTTT.

This chain joins TRBV10-3 and TRBJ1-1, with D possibly TRBD1 on 5 matching bases. The germline gives CDR1 ENHRY, CDR2 SYGVKD. V lost 7 bases and J lost 3, with 6 bases in between. This CDR3 spans 11 amino acids. The CDR3 bases are TGTGCCATCAAGACAGACACTGAAGCTTTCTTT. This codes for CAIKTDTEAFF.

This clone is medium-sized by share. CDR3 amino acids: CASSLGWQANTEAFF. The CDR3 nucleotides are TGTGCCAGCAGCTTAGGATGGCAGGCGAACACTGAAGCTTTCTTT. This chain connects TRBV11-2 to TRBJ1-1; D ambiguous. CDR3 length: 15 amino acids. Germline assignment: CDR1 SGHAT and CDR2 FQNNGV. V was pared by 1 base and J by 1 base, with 10 bases between.

The chain has TRBV28 and TRBJ2-7; TRBD1 aligns across 11 bases. J lost 0 bases, V lost 2 bases, and 9 bases had no gene match. Germline CDR1 reads MDHEN; CDR2 reads SYDVKM. The CDR3 covers 18 residues. The CDR3 DNA reads as TGTGCCAGCAGTTTAATGAGGGGGGGGACAGGGGGCTCCTACGAGCAGTACTTC. Protein product: CASSLMRGGTGGSYEQYF.

The rearrangement uses TRBV6-9 and TRBJ2-5; perhaps TRBD1 as D (7 bases). The J call is uncertain, as TRBJ2-7 better fits the DNA end. The CDR3 length is 16 residues. In germline, CDR1 is MNHGY, CDR2 SVAAGI. DNA for the CDR3: TGTGCCAGCCACTCGGAGGGACAGAGCTGTTCCTACGAGCAGTACTTC. Translating gives CASHSEGQSCSYEQYF.

J is TRBJ1-2 and V is TRBV5-5; 8 nucleotides match TRBD1. Looked up from germline, CDR1 is SGHKS and CDR2 is YYEKEE (reference sequence). Trimming removed 1 base from V and 4 bases from J; junction bases left unmatched: 9. The CDR3 sequence is 16 residues long. CDR3: CASSLSGGERLYGYTF. In nucleotides, the CDR3 is TGTGCCAGCAGCTTGTCAGGGGGCGAGCGGCTCTATGGCTACACCTTC.